What follows are 13 T cell receptor beta chains derived from one specimen sequenced in a study of T cells in Graves' hyperthyroidism and ophthalmopathy (dated by TCRdb to the late 2010s). The method behind the library was multiplex PCR. The data were produced on an Illumina HiSeq 2000. The TCR beta CDR3 regions were amplified from RNA transcripts. The first round of RT-PCR for the TCR CDR3 was performed with the HTBI primer set and the Qiagen OneStep RT-PCR kit. TCRdb's own reprocessing of the public reads used fastp at Q25 and MiXCR and kept productive beta chains. Here each entry gathers all rows of one CDR3 protein and keeps the most common genes and DNA. This sample comprises approximately 510,000 distinct CDR3 sequences, around 20% of them detected only once. The ten largest clones capture around a quarter of the sample. The sample comprised blood. These TCRs come from a man younger than 30 with Graves' hyperthyroidism.

This clonotype was seen many times. The chain uses TRBV18 and TRBJ2-5, with 8 bases lining up with TRBD1. Germline CDR1 KGHSH, CDR2 LQKENI. V dropped 3 bases and J dropped 2; count of bases not matched to a gene: 5. CDR3 length: 15 amino acids. Written as DNA, the CDR3 is TGTGCCAGCTCACCGCAACAGGGGGGACAAGAGACCCAGTACTTC. Translation gives CASSPQQGGQETQYF.

This clonotype was recorded at least ten times. The chain links TRBV5-1 to TRBJ2-7; D gene unclear. The CDR3 totals 15 residues. Trimming shortened V by 4 bases and J by 0 bases, and 14 bases separated the two germline ends. Germline loops: CDR1 SGHRS, CDR2 YFSETQ. The CDR3 sequence is CASSPRSSASYEQYF. DNA of the CDR3: TGCGCCAGCAGCCCCCGGTCCTCGGCCTCCTACGAGCAGTACTTC.

This clonotype showed up many times. The V call is TRBV9, the J call TRBJ1-1, with D possibly matching TRBD1 (6 bases). CDR1 is SGDLS and CDR2 is YYNGEE in the germline V gene. V lost 4 bases, J lost 0 bases, and 13 bases lay in between. The CDR3 loop spans 15 amino acids. This chain's CDR3 is CASSPRGQLNTEAFF. CDR3 nucleotide sequence: TGTGCCAGCAGCCCCCGGGGACAACTGAACACTGAAGCTTTCTTT.

The V and J genes are TRBV10-3 and TRBJ2-2, with D possibly TRBD2 on 6 matching bases. Trimming shortened V by 9 bases and J by 3 bases, and 11 bases separated the two germline ends. The CDR3 is made up of 13 amino acids. Germline values: CDR1 ENHRY, CDR2 SYGVKD. CDR3 nucleotides: TGTGCCATGACGGGACTCGACACCGGGGAGCTGTTTTTT. Amino acids: CAMTGLDTGELFF.

This clonotype has a handful of counts. A single base separates this from a much larger clone, so it may be a read error. V is TRBV6-4 and J is TRBJ2-2, with 9 nucleotides matching TRBD1. The germline gives CDR1 MRHNA, CDR2 SNTAGT. The CDR3 sequence is 17 residues long. The CDR3 here is CASSNRDREFVAGELCF. In DNA form, the CDR3 reads TGTGCCAGCAGTAACCGGGACAGGGAATTCGTCGCCGGGGAGCTGTGTTTT.

The rearrangement uses TRBV28 and TRBJ1-5; unclear D gene. Germline values: CDR1 MDHEN, CDR2 SYDVKM. Trimming removed 2 bases from V and 9 bases from J, with 11 bases in between. CDR3 length: 13 residues. CDR3 nucleotide sequence: TGTGCCAGCAGTTTAACGGTGATGAGGCCCCAGCATTTT. Translation gives CASSLTVMRPQHF.

This clonotype was found a few times. V is TRBV18 and J is TRBJ1-3; no clear D gene. Looked up from germline, CDR1 is KGHSH and CDR2 is LQKENI. Trimming pared 4 bases from V and 0 bases from J, leaving 10 bases between. The CDR3 is made up of 15 amino acids. Here the CDR3 DNA reads TGTGCCAGCTCACTGGACGCCTACTCTGGAAACACCATATATTTT. The encoded protein is CASSLDAYSGNTIYF.

At least ten counts were recorded for this clonotype. V usage is TRBV4-2 and J usage is TRBJ2-7; 8 bases map to TRBD1. Germline assignment: CDR1 LGHNA and CDR2 YNFKEQ. V shed 5 bases, J shed 2 bases, and the junction held 5 bases outside the gene matches. The CDR3 has 14 amino acids. CDR3 protein: CASSYDRGTYEQYF. The CDR3 DNA sequence: TGTGCCAGCAGCTACGACAGGGGAACCTACGAGCAGTACTTC.

The sample holds many counts of this clonotype. V usage is TRBV20-1 and J usage is TRBJ1-2; D is possibly TRBD1 (6 bases). Germline assignment: CDR1 DFQATT and CDR2 SNEGSKA (reference sequence). The V end was cut by 3 bases, the J end by 6 bases, with 17 bases between. There are 14 residues in the CDR3. The CDR3 spells CSASVGRGKNGYTF. CDR3 in DNA: TGCAGTGCTAGTGTTGGCAGGGGCAAGAATGGCTACACCTTC.

This clonotype was counted between two and nine times. V is TRBV19 and J is TRBJ2-5; D ambiguous. This CDR3 has 15 residues. Trimming stripped 3 bases from V and 1 base from J, with 12 bases between. Germline CDR1 is LNHDA and CDR2 is SQIVND (reference sequence). CDR3: CASSMGGSLQETQYF. CDR3 bases: TGTGCCAGTAGTATGGGCGGCAGTCTCCAAGAGACCCAGTACTTC.

This clonotype appeared many times. No DNA is shown, since the ends of the CDR3 on it are uncertain; the CDR3 is the one TCRdb lists. The chain recombines TRBV28 with TRBJ2-5; TRBD1, the table's D call, lacks a check against the DNA. CDR1 MDHEN and CDR2 SYDVKM come from the germline V gene. 14 amino acids form the CDR3, both terminal residues included. CDR3: CASSSSGRDGTQYF.

In its sample, this clonotype was seen many times. The chain employs TRBV12-3 or TRBV12-4 and TRBJ1-2, with D perhaps matching TRBD1 (6 bases). There are 13 residues in the CDR3. V was trimmed by 3 bases and J by 8 bases, leaving 13 bases between them. The CDR3, as DNA: TGTGCCAGCAGTTTGCCGGGGGCATGGGGCTACACCTTC. Amino acid sequence: CASSLPGAWGYTF.

This clonotype was detected many times. A much larger clonotype is one base distant, so this may be a read error. The chain employs TRBV6-2 or TRBV6-3 and TRBJ2-7; D uncertain. V was trimmed by 6 bases and J by 3 bases, leaving 9 bases between them. Germline V gives CDR1 MNHEY, CDR2 SVGEGT. The CDR3 runs 12 residues. The CDR3 here is CASRKDYYEQYF. As DNA, the CDR3 is TGTGCCAGCAGGAAAGATTACTACGAGCAGTACTTC.